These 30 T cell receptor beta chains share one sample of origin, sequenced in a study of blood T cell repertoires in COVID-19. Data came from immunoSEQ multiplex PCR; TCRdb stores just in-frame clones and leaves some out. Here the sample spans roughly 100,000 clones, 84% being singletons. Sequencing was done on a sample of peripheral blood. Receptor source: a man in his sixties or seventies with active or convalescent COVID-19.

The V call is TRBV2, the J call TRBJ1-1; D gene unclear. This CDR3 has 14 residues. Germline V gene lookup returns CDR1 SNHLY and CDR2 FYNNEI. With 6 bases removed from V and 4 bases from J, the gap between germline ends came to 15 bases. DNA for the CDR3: TGTGCCAGCAGCGGATTCGGGGTGGGCACTGAAGCTTTCTTT. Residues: CASSGFGVGTEAFF. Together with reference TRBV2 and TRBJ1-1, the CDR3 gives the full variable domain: EPEVTQTPSHQVTQMGQEVILRCVPISNHLYFYWYRQILGQKVEFLVSFYNNEISEKSEIFDDQFSVERPDGSNFTLKIRSTKLEDSAMYFCASSGFGVGTEAFFGQGTRLTVV.

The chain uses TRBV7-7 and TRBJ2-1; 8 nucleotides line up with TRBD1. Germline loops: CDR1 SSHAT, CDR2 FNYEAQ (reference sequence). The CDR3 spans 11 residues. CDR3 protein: CATTGGNEQFF. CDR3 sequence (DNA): TGTGCTACCACAGGGGGCAATGAGCAGTTCTTC.

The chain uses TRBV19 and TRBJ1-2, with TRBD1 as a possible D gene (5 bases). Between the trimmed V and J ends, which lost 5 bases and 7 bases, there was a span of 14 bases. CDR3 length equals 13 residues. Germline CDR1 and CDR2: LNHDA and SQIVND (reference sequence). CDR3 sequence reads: CASSPKGGAGYTF. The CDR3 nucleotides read TGTGCCAGTAGTCCCAAAGGAGGGGCTGGCTACACCTTC.

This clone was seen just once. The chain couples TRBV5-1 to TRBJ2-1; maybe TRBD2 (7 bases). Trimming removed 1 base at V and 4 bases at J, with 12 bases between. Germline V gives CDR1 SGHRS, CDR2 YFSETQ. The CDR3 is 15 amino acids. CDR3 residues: CASSLQAGAYNEQFF. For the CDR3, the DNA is TGCGCCAGCAGCTTGCAGGCGGGGGCTTACAATGAGCAGTTCTTC.

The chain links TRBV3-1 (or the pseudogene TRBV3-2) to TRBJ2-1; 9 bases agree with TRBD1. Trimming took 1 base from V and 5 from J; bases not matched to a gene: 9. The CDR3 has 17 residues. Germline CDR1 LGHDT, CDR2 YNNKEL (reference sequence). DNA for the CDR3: TGTGCCAGCAGCCAAGCCGTCCCGGGACAGGGAGACAATGAGCAGTTCTTC. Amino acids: CASSQAVPGQGDNEQFF.

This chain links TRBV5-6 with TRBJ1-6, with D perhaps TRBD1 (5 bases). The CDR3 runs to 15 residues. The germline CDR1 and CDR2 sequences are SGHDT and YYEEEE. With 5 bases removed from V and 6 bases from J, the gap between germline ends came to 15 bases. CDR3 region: CASSPGGPGNSPLHF. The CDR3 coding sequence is TGTGCCAGCAGTCCCGGGGGTCCGGGTAATTCACCCCTCCACTTT.

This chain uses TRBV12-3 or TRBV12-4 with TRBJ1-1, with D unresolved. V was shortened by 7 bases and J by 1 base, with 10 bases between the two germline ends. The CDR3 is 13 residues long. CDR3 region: CASIQDSNTEAFF. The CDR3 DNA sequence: TGTGCCAGCATTCAAGACTCGAACACTGAAGCTTTCTTT.

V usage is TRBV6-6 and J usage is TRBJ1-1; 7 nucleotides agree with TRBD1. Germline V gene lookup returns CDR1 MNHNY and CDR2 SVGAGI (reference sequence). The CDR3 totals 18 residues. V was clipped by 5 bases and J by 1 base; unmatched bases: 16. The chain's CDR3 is CASSPVTGKGFGNTEAFF. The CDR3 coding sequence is TGTGCCAGCAGTCCTGTGACAGGGAAGGGGTTTGGGAACACTGAAGCTTTCTTT.

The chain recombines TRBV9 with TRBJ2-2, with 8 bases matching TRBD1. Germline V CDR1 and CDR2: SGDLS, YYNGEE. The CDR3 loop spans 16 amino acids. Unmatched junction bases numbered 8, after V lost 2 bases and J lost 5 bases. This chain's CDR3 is CASSVYGQGATGELFF. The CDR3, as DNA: TGTGCCAGCAGCGTTTATGGACAGGGTGCGACCGGGGAGCTGTTTTTT.

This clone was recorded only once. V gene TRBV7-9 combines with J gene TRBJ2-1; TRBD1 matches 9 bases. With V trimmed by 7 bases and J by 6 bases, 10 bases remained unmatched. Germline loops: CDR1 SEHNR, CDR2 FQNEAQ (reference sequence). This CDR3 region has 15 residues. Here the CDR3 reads CASKSRDRALNEQFF. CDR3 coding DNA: TGTGCCAGCAAAAGCCGGGACAGGGCTCTCAATGAGCAGTTCTTC.

This CDR3 is CASSSLDRVDTGELFF. In DNA form, the CDR3 reads TGTGCCAGCAGCTCACTGGACAGGGTAGACACCGGGGAGCTGTTTTTT. This chain links TRBV7-9 with TRBJ2-2; 8 bases align to TRBD1. The V segment lost 4 bases and the J segment 3 bases; nucleotides outside the gene matches: 7. From germline, CDR1 is SEHNR and CDR2 FQNEAQ (reference sequence). This CDR3 spans 16 amino acids.

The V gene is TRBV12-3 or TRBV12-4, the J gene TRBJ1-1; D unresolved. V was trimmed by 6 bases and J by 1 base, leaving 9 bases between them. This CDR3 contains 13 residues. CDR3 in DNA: TGTGCCAGCAGCCGCCGGGAGAACACTGAAGCTTTCTTT. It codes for CASSRRENTEAFF.

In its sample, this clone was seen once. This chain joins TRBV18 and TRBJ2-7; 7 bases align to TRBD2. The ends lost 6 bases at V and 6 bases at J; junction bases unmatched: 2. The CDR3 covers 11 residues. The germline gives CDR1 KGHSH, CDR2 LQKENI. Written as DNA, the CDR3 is TGTGCCAGCTCCGGGGAGGGCGAGCAGTACTTC. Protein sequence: CASSGEGEQYF. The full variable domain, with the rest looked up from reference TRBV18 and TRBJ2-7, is NAGVMQNPRHLVRRRGQEARLRCSPMKGHSHVYWYRQLPEEGLKFMVYLQKENIIDESGMPKERFSAEFPKEGPSILRIQQVVRGDSAAYFCASSGEGEQYFGPGTRLTVT.

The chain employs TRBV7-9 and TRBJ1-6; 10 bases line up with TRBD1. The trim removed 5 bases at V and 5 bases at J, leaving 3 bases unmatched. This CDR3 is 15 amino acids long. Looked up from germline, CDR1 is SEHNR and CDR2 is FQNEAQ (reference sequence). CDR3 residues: CASSMGQGNNSPLHF. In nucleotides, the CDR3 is TGTGCCAGCAGCATGGGACAGGGGAATAATTCACCCCTCCACTTT.

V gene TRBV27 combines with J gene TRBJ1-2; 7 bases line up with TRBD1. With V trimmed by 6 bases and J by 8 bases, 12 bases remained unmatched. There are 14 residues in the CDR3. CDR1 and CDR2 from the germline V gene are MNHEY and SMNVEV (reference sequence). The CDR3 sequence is CASRPTGVKGGYTF. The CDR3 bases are TGTGCCAGCAGGCCAACAGGGGTGAAGGGAGGCTACACCTTC.

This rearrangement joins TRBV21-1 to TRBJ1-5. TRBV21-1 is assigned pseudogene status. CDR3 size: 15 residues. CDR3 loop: CASLTGGYSNQPQHF. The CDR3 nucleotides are TGTGCCAGCCTTACCGGGGGGTATAGCAATCAGCCCCAGCATTTT.

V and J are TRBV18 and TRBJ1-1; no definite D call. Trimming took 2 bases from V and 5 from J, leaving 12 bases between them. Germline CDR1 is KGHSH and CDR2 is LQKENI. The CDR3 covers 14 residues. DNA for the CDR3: TGTGCCAGCTCACCAAGTTTTGGCGGGACTGAAGCTTTCTTT. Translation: CASSPSFGGTEAFF.

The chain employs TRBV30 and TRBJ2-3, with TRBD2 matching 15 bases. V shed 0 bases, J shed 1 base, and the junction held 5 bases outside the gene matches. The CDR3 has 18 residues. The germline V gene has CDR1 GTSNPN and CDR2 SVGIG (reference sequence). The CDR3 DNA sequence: TGTGCCTGGAGTGTTGGGACTAGCGGGGGGTGGGGCACAGATACGCAGTATTTT. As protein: CAWSVGTSGGWGTDTQYF. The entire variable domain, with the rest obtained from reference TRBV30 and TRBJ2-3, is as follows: SQTIHQWPATLVQPVGSPLSLECTVEGTSNPNLYWYRQAAGRGLQLLFYSVGIGQISSEVPQNLSASRPQDRQFILSSKKLLLSDSGFYLCAWSVGTSGGWGTDTQYFGPGTRLTVL.

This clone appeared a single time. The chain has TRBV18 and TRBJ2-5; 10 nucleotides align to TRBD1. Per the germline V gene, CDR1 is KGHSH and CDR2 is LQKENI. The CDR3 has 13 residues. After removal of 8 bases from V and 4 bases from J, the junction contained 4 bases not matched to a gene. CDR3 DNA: TGTGCCAGCGCGACAGGGGGCGGAGAGACCCAGTACTTC. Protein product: CASATGGGETQYF.

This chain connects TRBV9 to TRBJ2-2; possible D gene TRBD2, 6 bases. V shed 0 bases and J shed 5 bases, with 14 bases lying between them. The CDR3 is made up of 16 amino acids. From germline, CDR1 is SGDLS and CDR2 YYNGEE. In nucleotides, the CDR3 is TGTGCCAGCAGCGTAGGGGCCAGGGCGGGGACCGGGGAGCTGTTTTTT. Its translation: CASSVGARAGTGELFF.

CDR3 sequence: CASSSGLAGGETQYF. The CDR3 bases are TGTGCCAGCAGCTCCGGACTAGCGGGGGGAGAGACCCAGTACTTC. This chain uses TRBV6-2 or TRBV6-3 with TRBJ2-5; 14 bases map to TRBD2. The CDR3 contains 15 residues. The V segment lost 6 bases and the J segment 4 bases; nucleotides outside the gene matches: 4. Per germline, CDR1 MNHEY and CDR2 SVGEGT.

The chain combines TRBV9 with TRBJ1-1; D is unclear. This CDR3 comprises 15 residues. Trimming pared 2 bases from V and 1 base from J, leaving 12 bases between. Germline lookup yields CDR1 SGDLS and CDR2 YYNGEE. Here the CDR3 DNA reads TGTGCCAGCAGCGTGGGCAAGCCTGGGAACACTGAAGCTTTCTTT. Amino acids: CASSVGKPGNTEAFF.

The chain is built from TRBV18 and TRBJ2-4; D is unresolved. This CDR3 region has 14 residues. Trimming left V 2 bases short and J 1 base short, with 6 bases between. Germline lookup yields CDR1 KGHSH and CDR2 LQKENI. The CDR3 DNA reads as TGTGCCAGCTCACCAAATATCGCCAAAAACATTCAGTACTTC. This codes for CASSPNIAKNIQYF.

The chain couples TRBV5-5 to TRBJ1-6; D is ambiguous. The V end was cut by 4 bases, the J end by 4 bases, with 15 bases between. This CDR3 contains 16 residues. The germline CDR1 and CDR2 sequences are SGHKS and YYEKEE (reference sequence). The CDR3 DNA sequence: TGTGCCAGCAGCCCTCGGGTTGTCGGGTATAATTCACCCCTCCACTTT. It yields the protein CASSPRVVGYNSPLHF.

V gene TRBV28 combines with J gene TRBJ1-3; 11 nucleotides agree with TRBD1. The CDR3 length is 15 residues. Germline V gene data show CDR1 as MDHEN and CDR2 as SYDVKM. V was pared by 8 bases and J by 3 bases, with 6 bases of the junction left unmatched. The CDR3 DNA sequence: TGTGCCAGCCGGACAGGGGGCGCCGGTGGAAACACCATATATTTT. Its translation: CASRTGGAGGNTIYF.

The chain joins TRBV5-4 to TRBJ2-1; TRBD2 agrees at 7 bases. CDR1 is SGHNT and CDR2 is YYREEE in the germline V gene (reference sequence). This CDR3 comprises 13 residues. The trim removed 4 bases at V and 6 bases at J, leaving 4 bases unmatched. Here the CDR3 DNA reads TGTGCCAGCAGCATTACTAGCGTCAATGAGCAGTTCTTC. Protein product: CASSITSVNEQFF.

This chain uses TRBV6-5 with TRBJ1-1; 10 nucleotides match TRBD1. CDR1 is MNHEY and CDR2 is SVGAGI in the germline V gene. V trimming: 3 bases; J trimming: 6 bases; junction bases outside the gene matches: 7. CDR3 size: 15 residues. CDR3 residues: CASSYYRDRGSEAFF. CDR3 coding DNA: TGTGCCAGCAGTTATTATCGGGACAGGGGATCTGAAGCTTTCTTT.

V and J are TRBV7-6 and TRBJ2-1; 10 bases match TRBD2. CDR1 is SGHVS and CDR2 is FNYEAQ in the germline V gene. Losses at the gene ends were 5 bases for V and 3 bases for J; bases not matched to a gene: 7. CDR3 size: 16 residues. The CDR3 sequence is CASSPPAGGFYNEQFF. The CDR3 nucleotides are TGTGCCAGCAGCCCGCCAGCGGGGGGGTTCTACAATGAGCAGTTCTTC.

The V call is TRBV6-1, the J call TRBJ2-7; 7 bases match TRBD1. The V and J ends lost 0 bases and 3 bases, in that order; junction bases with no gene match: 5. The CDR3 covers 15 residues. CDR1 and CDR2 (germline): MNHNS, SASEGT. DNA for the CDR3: TGTGCCAGCAGTGAAGCTGGGACAGCATACTACGAGCAGTACTTC. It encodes CASSEAGTAYYEQYF.

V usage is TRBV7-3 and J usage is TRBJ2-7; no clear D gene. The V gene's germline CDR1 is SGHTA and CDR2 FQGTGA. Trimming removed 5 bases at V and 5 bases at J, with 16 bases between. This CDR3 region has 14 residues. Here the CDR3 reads CASSRGQPPDEQYF. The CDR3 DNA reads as TGTGCCAGCAGCCGCGGTCAACCCCCAGACGAGCAGTACTTC.